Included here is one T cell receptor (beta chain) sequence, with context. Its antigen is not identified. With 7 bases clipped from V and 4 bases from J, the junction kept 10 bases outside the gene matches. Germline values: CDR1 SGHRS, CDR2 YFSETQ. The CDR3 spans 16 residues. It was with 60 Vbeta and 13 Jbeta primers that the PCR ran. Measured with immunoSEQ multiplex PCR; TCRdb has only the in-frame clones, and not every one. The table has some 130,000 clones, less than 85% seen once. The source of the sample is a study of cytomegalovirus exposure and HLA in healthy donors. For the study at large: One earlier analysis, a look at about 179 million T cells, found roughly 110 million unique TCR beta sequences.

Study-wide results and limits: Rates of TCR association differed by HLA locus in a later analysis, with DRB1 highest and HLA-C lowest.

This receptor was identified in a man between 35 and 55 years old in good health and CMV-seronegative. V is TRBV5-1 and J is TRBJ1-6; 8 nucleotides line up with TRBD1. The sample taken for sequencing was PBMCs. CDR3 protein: CASRRGTGEYNSPLHF. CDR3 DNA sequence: TGCGCCAGCCGGCGGGGGACAGGCGAATATAATTCACCCCTCCACTTT.